This is a list of T cell receptor beta chains from one sample in a study of shared clonotypes between healthy human individuals. Assay used: immunoSEQ multiplex PCR; TCRdb lists only in-frame clones, some missing. The profile shows some 1,400,000 clones, 96% of them singletons. The sequenced material came from naive CD4+ T cells sorted from blood. These TCRs come from a man aged 25-45 years in good health. Each CDR3 is given with its conserved first and last residue.

TRBJ2-2,TRBV11-3,CASSSDSGYTGELFF
TRBJ2-1,TRBV2,CASSETRPSLGGYTYNEQFF
TRBJ2-7,TRBV5-4,CASSAVRSEQYF
TRBJ1-2,TRBV6-5,CASSYPASGGGGYTF
TRBJ2-2,TRBV28,CASSLGQDAGELFF
TRBJ2-4,TRBV28,CASSPRMWGQYF
TRBJ1-5,TRBV7-9,CASTHRDEQPQHF
TRBJ2-2,TRBV2,CASSVKRGGLPGELFF
TRBJ1-1,TRBV6-1,CASSPLLEAFF
TRBJ2-2,TRBV29-1,CSAGLAGNTGELFF